These 23 T cell receptor beta chains share one sample of origin, sequenced in a study of identifying expanded T cells in peripheral blood (dated by TCRdb to between 2019 and 2020). The library came from the immunoSEQ multiplex PCR assay. TCRdb mirrors the immuneACCESS table, restricted to in-frame sequences. Some clones are absent from its copies; in checked studies, under half trace to an unresolved V gene, and the reason for the others is unknown. Within this sample are about 58,000 clones, with approximately 90% of them counted one time only. The ten top clones hold around 3.5% of the sample. The sequenced sample consisted of blood. These receptors came from a person aged 18 to 75 in good health.

The V and J genes are TRBV14 and TRBJ1-6; 7 nucleotides agree with TRBD1. CDR3 size: 14 residues. Germline CDR1 and CDR2: SGHDN and FVKESK. J gave up 7 bases and V 6 bases, and 6 bases lay outside the gene matches. The CDR3 protein is CASRTDRLNSPLHF. The CDR3 nucleotides are TGTGCCAGCAGGACGGACAGGTTAAATTCACCCCTCCACTTT.

This clone was detected a few times. This CDR3 is CASSEGDSVAFF. The CDR3 DNA reads as TGTGCCAGCAGCGAGGGGGACAGCGTGGCTTTCTTT. The V gene is TRBV2, the J gene TRBJ1-1; TRBD1 matches at 7 bases. The V segment lost 6 bases and the J segment 11 bases; nucleotides outside the gene matches: 9. CDR3 length: 12 residues. CDR1 is SNHLY and CDR2 is FYNNEI in the germline V gene.

This clone has just one count. This chain uses TRBV27 with TRBJ1-1; D is unresolved. The CDR3 spans 12 residues. Per the germline V gene, CDR1 is MNHEY and CDR2 is SMNVEV (reference sequence). With 4 bases removed from V and 7 bases from J, the gap between germline ends came to 10 bases. This CDR3 is CASSSRVNEAFF. The DNA for the CDR3 is TGTGCCAGCAGTTCGAGGGTTAATGAAGCTTTCTTT.

This chain links TRBV29-1 with TRBJ1-1; D is undetermined. Between the trimmed V and J ends, which lost 5 bases and 3 bases, there was a span of 13 bases. From germline, CDR1 is SQVTM and CDR2 ANQGSEA. The CDR3 has 13 amino acids. The CDR3 region has the DNA TGCAGCGTTTCTGAGGGTGCGTACACTGAAGCTTTCTTT. Residues: CSVSEGAYTEAFF. Using reference TRBV29-1 and TRBJ1-1 for the parts outside the CDR3, the full variable domain is SAVISQKPSRDICQRGTSLTIQCQVDSQVTMMFWYRQQPGQSLTLIATANQGSEATYESGFVIDKFPISRPNLTFSTLTVSNMSPEDSSIYLCSVSEGAYTEAFFGQGTRLTVV.

This clone appeared once. The rearrangement joins TRBV7-9 to TRBJ2-3, with 9 bases identical to TRBD2. Germline CDR1 and CDR2: SEHNR and FQNEAQ (reference sequence). V dropped 4 bases and J dropped 0; count of bases not matched to a gene: 11. This CDR3 is built from 18 residues. The CDR3 DNA follows: TGTGCCAGCAGCTGGCAGACTAGCGGCTATGGAAGCACAGATACGCAGTATTTT. Residues: CASSWQTSGYGSTDTQYF.

The genes are TRBV12-5 and TRBJ2-3, with D possibly being TRBD2 (6 bases). This CDR3 region has 14 residues. The germline V gene encodes CDR1 LGHNT and CDR2 FRNRAP. Trimming took 0 bases from V and 3 from J, leaving 7 bases between them. CDR3 loop: CASGLVLATDTQYF. CDR3 coding DNA: TGTGCTAGTGGTTTGGTACTAGCAACAGATACGCAGTATTTT.

The chain has TRBV7-2 and TRBJ1-1, with a possible D match to TRBD1 (5 bases). CDR1 is SGHTA and CDR2 is FQGNSA in the germline V gene. Trimming left V 0 bases short and J 2 bases short, with 7 bases between. This CDR3 is built from 14 residues. The CDR3 reads CASSLAGVNTEAFF. DNA for the CDR3: TGTGCCAGCAGCTTAGCGGGGGTCAACACTGAAGCTTTCTTT.

The CDR3 region is CASLVGGEEKLFF. CDR3 coding DNA: TGTGCCAGCCTCGTGGGGGGAGAGGAAAAACTGTTTTTT. V is TRBV18 and J is TRBJ1-4; weak D call: TRBD1 (5 bases). The CDR3 has 13 residues. V lost 8 bases and J 8 bases, leaving 15 bases between the germline ends. The V gene's germline CDR1 is KGHSH and CDR2 LQKENI.

The chain combines TRBV2 with TRBJ1-6, with D uncertain. Per germline, CDR1 SNHLY and CDR2 FYNNEI. This CDR3 spans 15 amino acids. V was clipped by 3 bases and J by 0 bases, with 6 bases between them. In DNA form, the CDR3 reads TGTGCCAGCAGTGATGTGAGCTCCTATAATTCACCCCTCCACTTT. It encodes CASSDVSSYNSPLHF.

This clone was recorded a few times. This sequence joins TRBV11-2 and TRBJ1-1; unclear D gene. CDR3 length equals 14 residues. Germline CDR1 reads SGHAT; CDR2 reads FQNNGV. Trimming cost V 2 bases and J 1 base, with 8 bases left between them. CDR3 in amino acids: CASSLLMGNTEAFF. As DNA, the CDR3 is TGTGCCAGCAGCTTATTAATGGGGAACACTGAAGCTTTCTTT.

The genes are TRBV6-1 and TRBJ2-5; D is possibly TRBD1 or TRBD2 (5 bases each). Germline V gene lookup returns CDR1 MNHNS and CDR2 SASEGT. The CDR3 has 15 residues. With 10 bases removed from V and 4 bases from J, the gap between germline ends came to 22 bases. CDR3 sequence (DNA): TGTGCCACCCCTCCATTTCGGGGCCACAGAGAGACCCAGTACTTC. Translation gives CATPPFRGHRETQYF.

CDR3 loop: CASSPNKDNYGYTF. The CDR3 DNA follows: TGTGCCAGCTCACCAAACAAAGATAACTATGGCTACACCTTC. This chain joins TRBV18 and TRBJ1-2; D unclear. CDR1 and CDR2 from the germline V gene are KGHSH and LQKENI. The CDR3 is made up of 14 amino acids. Trimming took 2 bases from V and 1 from J, leaving 8 bases between them.

For the CDR3, the DNA is TGCAGCGTTGGTTATGGGACTGAAGCTTTCTTT. This codes for CSVGYGTEAFF. V and J are TRBV29-1 and TRBJ1-1; D call uncertain. The germline V and J ends were trimmed by 4 bases and 5 bases, with 8 bases remaining between them. The CDR3 runs to 11 residues. In germline, CDR1 is SQVTM, CDR2 ANQGSEA.

This clone was recorded a few times. This chain links TRBV2 with TRBJ1-6, with a tentative D call TRBD1 (5 bases). Germline CDR1 reads SNHLY; CDR2 reads FYNNEI. Between the trimmed V and J ends, which lost 4 bases and 5 bases, there was a span of 9 bases. The CDR3 runs 14 residues. The CDR3: CASSGQLNNSPLHF. The CDR3 DNA follows: TGTGCCAGCAGTGGACAGCTAAATAATTCACCCCTCCACTTT.

V usage is TRBV6-1 and J usage is TRBJ2-7, with a weak D call TRBD1 (6 bases). CDR3 length equals 16 residues. Trimming stripped 2 bases from V and 4 bases from J, with 18 bases between. Germline loops: CDR1 MNHNS, CDR2 SASEGT. The CDR3 DNA follows: TGTGCCAGCAGTGAAAAACCCAGGGGATCGTCGTACGAGCAGTACTTC. This sequence encodes CASSEKPRGSSYEQYF.

In regard to this clone: Other DNA sequences in this sample translate to the same CDR3. The V gene is TRBV28, the J gene TRBJ1-4; D gene unclear. The CDR3 runs 11 residues. Looked up from germline, CDR1 is MDHEN and CDR2 is SYDVKM. V was trimmed by 4 bases and J by 3 bases, leaving 0 bases between them. The CDR3, as DNA: TGTGCCAGCAGTTCTAATGAAAAACTGTTTTTT. Protein: CASSSNEKLFF.

The chain couples TRBV11-2 to TRBJ2-7, with 7 bases aligning to TRBD1. The CDR3 contains 13 residues. Germline V gene data show CDR1 as SGHAT and CDR2 as FQNNGV. V lost 3 bases and J lost 7; bases outside the gene matches: 6. The CDR3 nucleotides are TGTGCCAGCAGCTTGGGGACAGTACTAGAGCAGTACTTC. Encoded protein: CASSLGTVLEQYF.

This chain links TRBV29-1 with TRBJ2-7; D might be TRBD1 or TRBD2, each matching 6 bases. Between the trimmed V and J ends, which lost 3 bases and 6 bases, there was a span of 12 bases. Germline CDR1 and CDR2: SQVTM and ANQGSEA. The CDR3 is 12 amino acids. The CDR3 reads CSVDQEGGEQYF. Written as DNA, the CDR3 is TGCAGCGTTGATCAGGAGGGGGGCGAGCAGTACTTC.

The CDR3 sequence: CASSQWAGRGQETQYF. In DNA, the CDR3 is TGTGCCAGCAGCCAGTGGGCGGGCAGGGGACAAGAGACCCAGTACTTC. This chain joins TRBV14 and TRBJ2-5; TRBD1 is a possible D gene (6 bases). The CDR3 runs 16 residues. Germline V gene sequence: CDR1 SGHDN, CDR2 FVKESK. V lost 3 bases, J lost 2 bases, and 16 bases lay in between.

The rearrangement uses TRBV7-9 and TRBJ2-7; 7 bases agree with TRBD1. Trimming took 5 bases from V and 1 from J; bases not matched to a gene: 2. The CDR3 sequence is 13 residues long. Germline V gene data show CDR1 as SEHNR and CDR2 as FQNEAQ (reference sequence). CDR3 nucleotides: TGTGCCAGCAGCCCGGGACAGTCCTACGAGCAGTACTTC. Its translation: CASSPGQSYEQYF.

This clone was counted between two and nine times. This chain links TRBV5-1 with TRBJ1-3, with a weak D call TRBD1 (5 bases). V was clipped by 1 base and J by 0 bases, with 8 bases between them. The CDR3 is 15 residues long. Per germline, CDR1 SGHRS and CDR2 YFSETQ. CDR3 in amino acids: CASSLQGSSGNTIYF. The CDR3 nucleotides are TGCGCCAGCAGCTTGCAGGGAAGCTCTGGAAACACCATATATTTT.

The rearrangement links TRBV7-8 to TRBJ1-6, with unresolved D. The length of the CDR3 is 15 residues. Germline V gives CDR1 SGHVS, CDR2 FQNEAQ. The ends were cut back, 1 base at V and 7 bases at J, with 11 bases in the middle. The CDR3: CASSLGVRENSPLHF. CDR3 nucleotide sequence: TGTGCCAGCAGCTTAGGGGTTCGGGAAAATTCACCCCTCCACTTT. Full variable domain (outside the CDR3, taken from reference TRBV7-8 and TRBJ1-6): GAGVSQSPRYKVAKRGQDVALRCDPISGHVSLFWYQQALGQGPEFLTYFQNEAQLDKSGLPSDRFFAERPEGSVSTLKIQRTQQEDSAVYLCASSLGVRENSPLHFGNGTRLTVT.

This chain joins TRBV21-1 and TRBJ1-4. TRBV21-1 is given as a pseudogene. The CDR3 consists of 15 residues. In DNA form, the CDR3 reads TGTGCCAGCAGCCCCTACAAGGTGCATAATGAAAAACTGTTTTTT. Protein product: CASSPYKVHNEKLFF.